The 20 T cell receptor beta chains presented below share a single source sample, sequenced in a study of blood T cell repertoires in COVID-19. TCRdb's table, derived via immunoSEQ multiplex PCR, lists solely in-frame clones and lacks some. The profile covers under 300,000 clones, with less than 90% appearing a single time and less than 2% taken by the ten largest. The sequencing input was peripheral blood. These receptors all come from a woman between 40 and 55 years old who had recovered from COVID-19.

V gene TRBV6-6 combines with J gene TRBJ2-3; TRBD2 matches at 8 bases. The germline V gene has CDR1 MNHNY and CDR2 SVGAGI (reference sequence). The CDR3 has 15 residues. Unmatched junction bases numbered 5, after V lost 6 bases and J lost 0 bases. The CDR3 DNA reads TGTGCCAGCAGCCCGGGGGGGAGTAGCACAGATACGCAGTATTTT. The encoded protein is CASSPGGSSTDTQYF.

The chain couples TRBV2 to TRBJ2-1, with TRBD2 matching 7 bases. This CDR3 contains 13 residues. The germline CDR1 and CDR2 sequences are SNHLY and FYNNEI. V trimming: 10 bases; J trimming: 3 bases; junction bases outside the gene matches: 6. The CDR3 nucleotides are TGTGCCACCCGGGGGAGGGGCTACAATGAGCAGTTCTTC. It is translated as CATRGRGYNEQFF.

The CDR3 spells CASSPMRTGGQETQYF. The CDR3 DNA follows: TGTGCCAGCTCACCGATGAGGACAGGGGGCCAAGAGACCCAGTACTTC. The genes are TRBV18 and TRBJ2-5; 10 bases agree with TRBD1. The ends lost 3 bases at V and 1 base at J; junction bases unmatched: 5. Germline assignment: CDR1 KGHSH and CDR2 LQKENI. This CDR3 contains 16 residues.

The chain employs TRBV11-2 and TRBJ2-2, with TRBD1 as a possible D gene (5 bases). CDR3 length: 14 residues. From germline, CDR1 is SGHAT and CDR2 FQNNGV. Trimming cost V 10 bases and J 2 bases, with 14 bases left between them. The CDR3 spells CATSGHLNTGELFF. The CDR3 region has the DNA TGTGCCACTTCAGGACACTTAAACACCGGGGAGCTGTTTTTT.

The V call is TRBV19, the J call TRBJ2-1; D is uncertain. The germline V gene has CDR1 LNHDA and CDR2 SQIVND (reference sequence). The germline V and J ends were trimmed by 8 bases and 6 bases, with 20 bases remaining between them. This CDR3 comprises 15 residues. The CDR3 is CASGLGSRSVNEQFF. In nucleotides, the CDR3 is TGTGCCAGTGGCCTCGGCAGCAGGTCGGTCAATGAGCAGTTCTTC. The variable domain in full, with the rest retrieved from reference TRBV19 and TRBJ2-1, is DGGITQSPKYLFRKEGQNVTLSCEQNLNHDAMYWYRQDPGQGLRLIYYSQIVNDFQKGDIAEGYSVSREKKESFPLTVTSAQKNPTAFYLCASGLGSRSVNEQFFGPGTRLTVL.

The V gene is TRBV27, the J gene TRBJ2-1, with 7 bases fitting TRBD2. CDR3 length: 15 amino acids. The trim removed 7 bases at V and 3 bases at J, leaving 9 bases unmatched. The germline V gene encodes CDR1 MNHEY and CDR2 SMNVEV (reference sequence). The CDR3 protein is CASMGTGGLYNEQFF. DNA of the CDR3: TGTGCCAGCATGGGAACGGGGGGACTCTACAATGAGCAGTTCTTC.

The chain links TRBV18 to TRBJ1-6, with 9 bases matching TRBD1. CDR1 is KGHSH, CDR2 LQKENI, per germline. This CDR3 comprises 15 residues. V shed 5 bases, J shed 9 bases, and the junction held 8 bases outside the gene matches. The CDR3: CASSAGTGTGSPLHF. The CDR3 region has the DNA TGTGCCAGCTCAGCAGGGACAGGGACTGGTTCACCCCTCCACTTT. The full variable domain, rest sourced from reference TRBV18 and TRBJ1-6, is NAGVMQNPRHLVRRRGQEARLRCSPMKGHSHVYWYRQLPEEGLKFMVYLQKENIIDESGMPKERFSAEFPKEGPSILRIQQVVRGDSAAYFCASSAGTGTGSPLHFGNGTRLTVT.

This clone was counted only a few times. The J gene is TRBJ1-2, the V gene TRBV5-8; 10 bases match TRBD1. This CDR3 contains 12 residues. V shed 3 bases, J shed 8 bases, and the junction held 1 base outside the gene matches. The germline CDR1 and CDR2 sequences are SGHTS and YDEGEE. The DNA for the CDR3 is TGTGCCAGCAGCTGGGACAGGGGCGGCTACACCTTC. This codes for CASSWDRGGYTF.

The rearrangement links TRBV11-2 to TRBJ2-5; D is possibly TRBD2 (5 bases). V lost 1 base to trimming and J lost 2 bases, with 17 bases between them. The CDR3 is 17 amino acids. Germline CDR1 reads SGHAT; CDR2 reads FQNNGV. CDR3 sequence: CASSLGGGHRTQETQYF. The CDR3 bases are TGTGCCAGCAGCTTAGGTGGTGGTCATCGGACTCAAGAGACCCAGTACTTC.

This clone was seen many times. The J gene is TRBJ1-2, the V gene TRBV7-2, with D perhaps matching TRBD1 (6 bases). V dropped 0 bases and J dropped 8 bases, with 13 bases sitting between them. This CDR3 spans 14 amino acids. CDR1 SGHTA and CDR2 FQGNSA come from the germline V gene. The CDR3 reads CASSLARTGNGYTF. CDR3 sequence (DNA): TGTGCCAGCAGCTTAGCGCGTACAGGGAACGGCTACACCTTC.

This chain links TRBV12-3 or TRBV12-4 with TRBJ2-1, with no clear D. The V and J ends lost 5 bases and 15 bases respectively, with 17 bases between them. This CDR3 region has 12 residues. This chain's CDR3 is CASSIQQSRPFF. The CDR3 DNA reads as TGTGCCAGCAGTATCCAACAGAGCCGGCCGTTCTTC.

The chain recombines TRBV19 with TRBJ2-7; 7 bases agree with TRBD1. The CDR3 is 14 residues long. The ends lost 5 bases at V and 3 bases at J; junction bases unmatched: 7. Germline assignment: CDR1 LNHDA and CDR2 SQIVND (reference sequence). The CDR3 DNA follows: TGTGCCAGTAGTCCCTGGGACAGAGTCTACGAGCAGTACTTC. This translates into CASSPWDRVYEQYF.

This clone was picked up a small number of times. The rearrangement joins TRBV7-2 to TRBJ2-1; 11 positions match TRBD2. This CDR3 contains 15 residues. Germline values: CDR1 SGHTA, CDR2 FQGNSA. V shed 3 bases, J shed 9 bases, and the junction held 7 bases outside the gene matches. CDR3 sequence (DNA): TGTGCCAGCAGCTTGTTCTTAGCGGGGGGGCGTGAGCAGTTCTTC. Translated, it gives CASSLFLAGGREQFF.

The chain links TRBV3-1 (or the pseudogene TRBV3-2) to TRBJ2-5; 7 nucleotides align to TRBD2. This CDR3 has 12 amino acids. The germline V gene encodes CDR1 LGHDT and CDR2 YNNKEL (reference sequence). After removal of 4 bases from V and 9 bases from J, the junction contained 5 bases not matched to a gene. The CDR3 DNA reads TGTGCCAGCAGCCGGACTAGTGCGGCCCAGTACTTC. Translation gives CASSRTSAAQYF.

The gene calls are TRBV6-5 and TRBJ2-7, with TRBD1 as a possible D gene (6 bases). V gave up 6 bases and J gave up 6 bases, with 9 bases separating them. Germline CDR1 MNHEY, CDR2 SVGAGI. The CDR3 has 11 residues. The CDR3 protein is CASSWGREQYF. In nucleotides, the CDR3 is TGTGCCAGCAGCTGGGGGCGCGAGCAGTACTTC.

This sequence joins TRBV6-5 and TRBJ1-1; no reliable D call. Germline V CDR1 and CDR2: MNHEY, SVGAGI. V lost 6 bases and J 0 bases, leaving 8 bases between the germline ends. The CDR3 runs to 13 residues. The DNA of the CDR3 is TGTGCCAGCAGACGCGGCCTGAACACTGAAGCTTTCTTT. Translated: CASRRGLNTEAFF.

The chain combines TRBV2 with TRBJ2-1; tentatively, D is TRBD2 (6 bases). CDR3 size: 12 residues. Germline V lookup: CDR1 SNHLY, CDR2 FYNNEI. The germline V and J ends were trimmed by 8 bases and 5 bases, with 10 bases remaining between them. The CDR3 region is CASLGGNNEQFF. The CDR3 nucleotides read TGTGCCAGCTTAGGCGGGAACAATGAGCAGTTCTTC.

The J gene is TRBJ2-7, the V gene TRBV7-9; 7 bases fit TRBD1. Germline V gene data show CDR1 as SEHNR and CDR2 as FQNEAQ (reference sequence). The CDR3 contains 13 residues. V lost 3 bases and J lost 2; bases outside the gene matches: 1. The CDR3 loop reads CASSFGQAYEQYF. DNA of the CDR3: TGTGCCAGCAGCTTCGGACAGGCCTACGAGCAGTACTTC. The variable domain in full, with the rest retrieved from reference TRBV7-9 and TRBJ2-7, is DTGVSQNPRHKITKRGQNVTFRCDPISEHNRLYWYRQTLGQGPEFLTYFQNEAQLEKSRLLSDRFSAERPKGSFSTLEIQRTEQGDSAMYLCASSFGQAYEQYFGPGTRLTVT.

The chain combines TRBV2 with TRBJ1-2; no definite D call. Between the trimmed V and J ends, which lost 2 bases and 5 bases, there was a span of 9 bases. The CDR3 runs 13 residues. Germline V CDR1 and CDR2: SNHLY, FYNNEI. The DNA of the CDR3 is TGTGCCAGCAGTGAAAATACGGAGTATGGCTACACCTTC. This translates into CASSENTEYGYTF.

V is TRBV4-1 and J is TRBJ2-5; maybe TRBD1 (6 bases). Trimming removed 2 bases from V and 2 bases from J, with 27 bases in between. Germline values: CDR1 MGHRA, CDR2 YSYEKL. The CDR3 has 20 amino acids. This chain's CDR3 is CASSQLTLRGLGVLQETQYF. CDR3 bases: TGCGCCAGCAGCCAACTCACACTCAGGGGCCTTGGGGTCTTACAAGAGACCCAGTACTTC.